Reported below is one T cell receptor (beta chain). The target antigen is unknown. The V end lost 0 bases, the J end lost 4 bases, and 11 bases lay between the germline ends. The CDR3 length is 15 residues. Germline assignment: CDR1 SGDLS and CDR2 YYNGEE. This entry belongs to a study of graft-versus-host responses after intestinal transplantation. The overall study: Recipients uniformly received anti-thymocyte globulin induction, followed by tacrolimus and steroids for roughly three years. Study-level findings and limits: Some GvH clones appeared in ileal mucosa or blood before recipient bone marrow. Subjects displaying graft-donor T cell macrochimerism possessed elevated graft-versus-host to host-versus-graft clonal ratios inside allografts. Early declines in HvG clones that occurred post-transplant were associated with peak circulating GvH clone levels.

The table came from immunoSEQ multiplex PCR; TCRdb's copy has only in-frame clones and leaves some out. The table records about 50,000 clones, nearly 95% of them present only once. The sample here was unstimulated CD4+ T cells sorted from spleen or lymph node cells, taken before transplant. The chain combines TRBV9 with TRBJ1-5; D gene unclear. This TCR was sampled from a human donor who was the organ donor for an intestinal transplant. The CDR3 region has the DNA TGTGCCAGCAGCGTAGGTTCGGCCTCGAATCAGCCCCAGCATTTT. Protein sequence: CASSVGSASNQPQHF.